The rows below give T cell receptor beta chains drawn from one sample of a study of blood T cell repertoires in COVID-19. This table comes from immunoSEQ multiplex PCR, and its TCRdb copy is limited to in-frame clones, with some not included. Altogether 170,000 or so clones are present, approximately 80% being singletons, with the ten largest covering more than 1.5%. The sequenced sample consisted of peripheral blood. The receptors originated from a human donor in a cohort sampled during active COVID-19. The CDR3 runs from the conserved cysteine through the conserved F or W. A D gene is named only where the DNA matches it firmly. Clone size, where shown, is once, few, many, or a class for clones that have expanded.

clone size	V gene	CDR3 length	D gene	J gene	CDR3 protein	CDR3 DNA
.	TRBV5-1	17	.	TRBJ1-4	CASSFGAGHLTREKLFF	TGCGCCAGCAGCTTTGGGGCAGGGCACCTTACGCGGGAAAAACTGTTTTTT
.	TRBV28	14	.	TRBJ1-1	CASSFRSGNTEAFF	TGTGCCAGCAGTTTTAGATCGGGGAACACTGAAGCTTTCTTT
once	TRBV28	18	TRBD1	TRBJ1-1	CASSLLSRDRVRGTEAFF	TGTGCCAGCAGTTTATTGTCACGGGACAGGGTGAGGGGCACTGAAGCTTTCTTT
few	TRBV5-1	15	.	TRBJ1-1	CASSLGRTGGTEAFF	TGCGCCAGCAGCTTGGGCCGCACCGGAGGCACTGAAGCTTTCTTT
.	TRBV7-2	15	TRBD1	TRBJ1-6	CASSNRDRVGSPLHF	TGTGCCAGCAGTAATAGAGACAGGGTGGGTTCACCCCTCCACTTT
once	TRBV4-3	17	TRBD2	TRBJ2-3	CASSPRRLAGVGDTQYF	TGCGCCAGCAGCCCTCGAAGGTTAGCGGGGGTAGGAGATACGCAGTATTTT
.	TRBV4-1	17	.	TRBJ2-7	CASSQEGGGRTTYEQYF	TGCGCCAGCAGCCAAGAAGGGGGAGGGCGCACTACCTACGAGCAGTACTTC
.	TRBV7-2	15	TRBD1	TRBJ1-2	CASSSRDRGTYGYTF	TGTGCCAGCAGCTCCCGGGACAGGGGTACCTATGGCTACACCTTC
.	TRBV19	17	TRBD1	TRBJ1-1	CASTPRGQGVWNTEAFF	TGTGCCAGTACCCCTAGGGGACAGGGAGTTTGGAACACTGAAGCTTTCTTT
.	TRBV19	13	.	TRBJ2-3	CASSMLALDTQYF	TGTGCCAGTAGTATGCTGGCCCTTGATACGCAGTATTTT
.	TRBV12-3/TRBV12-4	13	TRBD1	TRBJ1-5	CASSQGQGGPQHF	TGTGCCAGCAGCCAGGGACAGGGTGGGCCCCAGCATTTT
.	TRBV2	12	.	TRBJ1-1	CASSMSSTEAFF	TGTGCCAGCAGTATGAGTTCCACTGAAGCTTTCTTT
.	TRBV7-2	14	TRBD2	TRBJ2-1	CASNLAGAPGEQFF	TGTGCCAGCAACCTAGCGGGAGCGCCGGGGGAGCAGTTCTTC
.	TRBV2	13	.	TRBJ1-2	CASSEQENYGYTF	TGTGCCAGCAGTGAACAGGAAAACTATGGCTACACCTTC
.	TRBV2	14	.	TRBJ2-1	CARRYAGGSNEQFF	TGTGCCAGGCGGTATGCAGGAGGGTCGAATGAGCAGTTCTTC
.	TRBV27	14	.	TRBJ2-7	CASSLDSLNYEQYF	TGTGCCAGCAGTTTAGACAGCCTTAATTACGAGCAGTACTTC
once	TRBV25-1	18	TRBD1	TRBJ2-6	CASSEVGTGGPGANVLTF	TGTGCCAGCAGTGAGGTAGGGACAGGGGGCCCAGGGGCCAACGTCCTGACTTTC
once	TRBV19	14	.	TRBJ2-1	CASQAVSSYNEQFF	TGTGCCAGTCAAGCGGTCAGCTCCTACAATGAGCAGTTCTTC
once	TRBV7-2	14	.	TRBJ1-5	CASKGQGSNQPQHF	TGTGCCAGCAAGGGGCAGGGGAGCAATCAGCCCCAGCATTTT
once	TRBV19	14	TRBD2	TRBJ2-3	CASSNQREYDTQYF	TGTGCCAGTAGTAACCAGCGGGAGTACGATACGCAGTATTTT
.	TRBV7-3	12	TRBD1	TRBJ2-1	CASRGTDNEQFF	TGTGCCAGCAGGGGGACAGACAATGAGCAGTTCTTC
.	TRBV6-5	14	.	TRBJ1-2	CASIAGGRDYGYTF	TGTGCCAGCATAGCCGGAGGGAGGGACTATGGCTACACCTTC
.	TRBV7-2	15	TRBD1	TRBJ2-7	CASSITGGSAYEQYF	TGTGCCAGCAGCATTACAGGGGGTTCGGCCTACGAGCAGTACTTC
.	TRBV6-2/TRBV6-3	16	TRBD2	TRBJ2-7	CASSYNIRTSSYEQYF	TGTGCCAGCAGTTACAATATTAGGACTAGCAGCTACGAGCAGTACTTC
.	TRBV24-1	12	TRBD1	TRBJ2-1	CATIDRDNEQFF	TGTGCCACCATCGACAGGGACAATGAGCAGTTCTTC
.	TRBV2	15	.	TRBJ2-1	CASSESGTLSSEQFF	TGTGCCAGCAGTGAATCAGGGACTCTCTCCAGTGAGCAGTTCTTC
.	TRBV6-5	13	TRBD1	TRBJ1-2	CASRATGVYGYTF	TGTGCCAGCAGAGCTACAGGGGTTTATGGCTACACCTTC
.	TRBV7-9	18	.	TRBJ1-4	CASSLVQQALATNEKLFF	TGTGCCAGCAGCTTAGTGCAACAGGCGCTGGCAACTAATGAAAAACTGTTTTTT
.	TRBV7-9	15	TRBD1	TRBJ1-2	CASSLARTGNYGYTF	TGTGCCAGCAGCTTAGCCAGGACAGGGAACTATGGCTACACCTTC
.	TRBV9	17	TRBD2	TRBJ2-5	CASSVGLSGGPEETQYF	TGTGCCAGCAGCGTGGGTCTTAGCGGGGGTCCGGAAGAGACCCAGTACTTC
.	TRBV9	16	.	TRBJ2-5	CASSARGGEGVGTQYF	TGTGCCAGCAGCGCCCGAGGAGGGGAAGGTGTGGGCACCCAGTACTTC
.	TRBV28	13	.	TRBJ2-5	CASSSPPKETQYF	TGTGCCAGCAGTTCCCCCCCTAAGGAGACCCAGTACTTC
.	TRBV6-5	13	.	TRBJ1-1	CASSTSGSTEAFF	TGTGCCAGCTCGACTAGCGGGTCTACTGAAGCTTTCTTT
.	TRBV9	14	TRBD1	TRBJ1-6	CASSSDRARSPLHF	TGTGCCAGCAGCTCCGACAGGGCCCGATCACCCCTCCACTTT
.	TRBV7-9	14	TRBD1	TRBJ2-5	CASSRGTGSETQYF	TGTGCCAGCAGCCGAGGGACAGGGTCAGAGACCCAGTACTTC
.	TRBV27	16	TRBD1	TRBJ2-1	CAGSSRWTGTYNEQFF	TGTGCCGGCAGTTCAAGGTGGACAGGGACCTACAATGAGCAGTTCTTC
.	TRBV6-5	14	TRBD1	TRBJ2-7	CASRLDRAAYEQYF	TGTGCCAGCAGACTCGACAGGGCTGCCTACGAGCAGTACTTC
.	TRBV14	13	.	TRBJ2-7	CASSQVAGSEQYF	TGTGCCAGCAGCCAAGTAGCAGGGTCCGAGCAGTACTTC
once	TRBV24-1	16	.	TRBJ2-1	CATSDSLGGAHNEQFF	TGTGCCACCAGTGATTCCTTAGGGGGAGCCCACAATGAGCAGTTCTTC
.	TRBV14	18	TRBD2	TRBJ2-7	CASSQDRGGLADTYEQYF	TGTGCCAGCAGCCAAGATCGAGGGGGACTAGCGGACACCTACGAGCAGTACTTC
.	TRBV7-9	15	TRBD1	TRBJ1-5	CASSLAAGGNQPQHF	TGTGCCAGCAGCTTAGCGGCAGGGGGAAATCAGCCCCAGCATTTT
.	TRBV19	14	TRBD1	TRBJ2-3	CASRDRGRADTQYF	TGTGCCAGTAGGGACAGGGGGCGCGCAGATACGCAGTATTTT